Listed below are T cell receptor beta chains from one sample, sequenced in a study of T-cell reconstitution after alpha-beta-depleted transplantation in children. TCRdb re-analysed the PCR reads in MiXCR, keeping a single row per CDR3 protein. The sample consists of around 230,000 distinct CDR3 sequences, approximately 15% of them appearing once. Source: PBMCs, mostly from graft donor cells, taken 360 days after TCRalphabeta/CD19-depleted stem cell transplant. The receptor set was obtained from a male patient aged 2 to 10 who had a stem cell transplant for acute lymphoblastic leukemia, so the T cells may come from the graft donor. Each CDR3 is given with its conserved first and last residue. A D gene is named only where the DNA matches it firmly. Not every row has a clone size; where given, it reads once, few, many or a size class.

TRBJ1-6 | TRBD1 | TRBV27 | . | CASSFYRGSDNSPLHF
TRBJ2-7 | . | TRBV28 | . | CASSSGTPYEQYF
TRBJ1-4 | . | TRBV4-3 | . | CASSQHTATTNEKLFF
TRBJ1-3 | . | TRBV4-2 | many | CASSQGGSAGNTIYF
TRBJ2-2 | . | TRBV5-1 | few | CASSLGQGRTPGPAGELFF
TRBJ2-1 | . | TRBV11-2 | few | CASSNYHNEQFF
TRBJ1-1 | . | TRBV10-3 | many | CAISESIRNTEAFF
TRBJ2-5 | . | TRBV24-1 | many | CATSDPEVLGGETQYF
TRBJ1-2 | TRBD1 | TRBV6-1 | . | CASSRDRVGYGYTF
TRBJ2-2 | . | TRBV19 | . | CATWTSMTGELFF
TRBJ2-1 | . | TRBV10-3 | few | CAISETPFNEQFF
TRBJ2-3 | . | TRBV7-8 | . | CASSFSDAQYF
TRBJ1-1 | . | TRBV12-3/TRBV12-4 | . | CASCGAPLTEAFF
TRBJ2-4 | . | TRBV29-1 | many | CSVQFGQLNIQYF
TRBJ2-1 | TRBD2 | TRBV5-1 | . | CASSFLGAGVYNEQFF
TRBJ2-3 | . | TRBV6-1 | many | CASSIRGGTDTQYF
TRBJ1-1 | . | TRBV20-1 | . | CSASRTHTEAFF
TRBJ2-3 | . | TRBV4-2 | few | CASSQTGTKGTDTQYF
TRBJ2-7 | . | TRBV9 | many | CASSGILGEQYF
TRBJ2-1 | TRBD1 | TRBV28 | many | CASSSGTGTYNEQFF
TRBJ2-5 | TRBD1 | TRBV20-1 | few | CSARDGGQGHETQYF
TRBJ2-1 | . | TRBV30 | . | CAATGFTYNEQFF
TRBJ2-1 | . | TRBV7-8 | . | CASSPDVAGQSYNEQFF
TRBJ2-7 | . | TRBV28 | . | CASSLWVGGPPYEQYF
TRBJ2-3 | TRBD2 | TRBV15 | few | CATSGGTSGEYTDTQYF
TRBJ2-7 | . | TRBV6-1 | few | CASRDGPGDEQYF
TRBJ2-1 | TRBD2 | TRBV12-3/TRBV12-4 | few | CASSPIAGGSYNEQFF
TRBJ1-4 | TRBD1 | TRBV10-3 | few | CAVGTVEKLFF
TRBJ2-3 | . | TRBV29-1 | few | CSVAEFDTQYF
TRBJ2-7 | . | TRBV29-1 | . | CSVQGLVSYEQYF
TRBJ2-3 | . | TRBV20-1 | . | CSADWGPSTDTQYF
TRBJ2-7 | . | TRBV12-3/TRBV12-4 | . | CASRVGRTSYEQYF
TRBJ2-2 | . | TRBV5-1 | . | CASSLRAANTGELFF
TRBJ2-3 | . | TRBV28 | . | CASSYGGGSTDTQYF
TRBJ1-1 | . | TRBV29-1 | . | CSGKQGLNTEAFF
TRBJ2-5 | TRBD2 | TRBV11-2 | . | CASSLVSGGRVETQYF
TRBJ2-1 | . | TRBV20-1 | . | CSARDQWGSYNEQFF
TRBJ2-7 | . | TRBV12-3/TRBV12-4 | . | CASSGTDDYEQYF
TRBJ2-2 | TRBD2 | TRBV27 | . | CASSLAGKNTGELFF
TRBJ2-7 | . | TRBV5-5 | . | CASSSPGTRTYEQYF
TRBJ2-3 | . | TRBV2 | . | CASRVGTTLSTDTQYF
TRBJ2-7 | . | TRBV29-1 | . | CSVEVAAYEQYF
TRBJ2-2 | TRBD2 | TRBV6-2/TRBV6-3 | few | CASSPLTSAGVNTGELFF
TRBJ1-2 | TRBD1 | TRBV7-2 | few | CASSLRGQGVDGYTF
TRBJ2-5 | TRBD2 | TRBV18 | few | CASSPSTSALQETQYF
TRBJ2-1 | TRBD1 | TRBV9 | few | CASSARQGSNEQFF
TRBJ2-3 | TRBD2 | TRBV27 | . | CASSLVAGGPVDTQYF
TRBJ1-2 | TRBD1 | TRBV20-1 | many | CSARPQGAQGYHGYTF
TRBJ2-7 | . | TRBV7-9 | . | CASSFGTSYYEQYF
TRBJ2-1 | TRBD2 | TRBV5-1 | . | CASSFIAGGSYNEQFF
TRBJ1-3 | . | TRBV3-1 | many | CASSQGSGLGNTIYF
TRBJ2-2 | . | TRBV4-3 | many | CASSQDPATGDTGELFF